This T cell receptor beta chain appears in the sequencing data of a study of T-cell reconstitution after alpha-beta-depleted transplantation in children. This clonotype was seen more than once but under ten times. There are 13 residues in the CDR3. From germline, CDR1 is LNHNV and CDR2 YYDKDF (reference sequence). V was clipped by 1 base and J by 3 bases, with 5 bases between them. As it was prepared, the TCRbeta library received unique molecular identifiers. TCRdb called the PCR reads again in MiXCR, with one record for every CDR3 protein. The table records some 300,000 distinct CDR3 sequences, around 10% of them present only once.

The source was PBMCs from the stem cell graft donor, collected from the stem cell graft. The V gene is TRBV15, the J gene TRBJ2-3; D might be TRBD1 (5 bases). The TCR was taken from a human donor who donated a stem cell graft to a child with acute lymphoblastic leukemia. CDR3 region: CATSRGTTDTQYF. CDR3 nucleotides: TGTGCCACCAGCAGAGGGACAACAGATACGCAGTATTTT. Together with reference TRBV15 and TRBJ2-3, the CDR3 gives the full variable domain: DAMVIQNPRYQVTQFGKPVTLSCSQTLNHNVMYWYQQKSSQAPKLLFHYYDKDFNNEADTPDNFQSRRPNTSFCFLDIRSPGLGDTAMYLCATSRGTTDTQYFGPGTRLTVL.